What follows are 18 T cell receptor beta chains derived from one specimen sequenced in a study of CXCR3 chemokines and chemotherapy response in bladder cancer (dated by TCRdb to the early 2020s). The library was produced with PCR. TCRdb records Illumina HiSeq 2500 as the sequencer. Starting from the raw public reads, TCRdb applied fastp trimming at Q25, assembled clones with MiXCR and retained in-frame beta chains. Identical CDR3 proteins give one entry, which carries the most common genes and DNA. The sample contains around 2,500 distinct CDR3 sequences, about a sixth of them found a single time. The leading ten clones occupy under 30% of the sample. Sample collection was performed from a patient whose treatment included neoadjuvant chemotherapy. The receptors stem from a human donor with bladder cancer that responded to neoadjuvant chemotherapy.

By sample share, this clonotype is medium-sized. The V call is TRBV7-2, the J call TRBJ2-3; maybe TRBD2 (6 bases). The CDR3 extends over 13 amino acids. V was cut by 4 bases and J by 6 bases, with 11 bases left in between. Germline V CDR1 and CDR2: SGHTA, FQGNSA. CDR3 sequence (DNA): TGTGCCAGCAGCTGGGCGGGATACGATACGCAGTATTTT. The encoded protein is CASSWAGYDTQYF.

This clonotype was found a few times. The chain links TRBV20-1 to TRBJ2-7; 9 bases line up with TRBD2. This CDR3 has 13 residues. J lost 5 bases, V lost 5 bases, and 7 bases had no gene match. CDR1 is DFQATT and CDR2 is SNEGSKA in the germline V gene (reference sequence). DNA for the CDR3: TGCAGTGCTGGTAAGGCGGGAGGGGACGAGCAGTACTTC. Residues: CSAGKAGGDEQYF.

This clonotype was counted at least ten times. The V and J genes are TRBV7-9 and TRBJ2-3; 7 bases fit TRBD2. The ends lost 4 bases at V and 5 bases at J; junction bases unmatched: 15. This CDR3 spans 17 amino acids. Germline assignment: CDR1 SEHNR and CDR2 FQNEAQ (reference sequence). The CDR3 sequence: CASSSAAGEPGGDTQYF. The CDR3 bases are TGTGCCAGCAGCTCAGCGGCGGGGGAGCCTGGGGGAGATACGCAGTATTTT.

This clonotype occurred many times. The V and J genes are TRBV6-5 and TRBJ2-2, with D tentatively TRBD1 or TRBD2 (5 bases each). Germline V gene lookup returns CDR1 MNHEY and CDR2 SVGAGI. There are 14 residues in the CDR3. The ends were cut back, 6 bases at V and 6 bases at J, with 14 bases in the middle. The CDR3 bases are TGTGCCAGCAGAAGGGACCTCGAACCCGGGGAGCTGTTTTTT. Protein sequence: CASRRDLEPGELFF.

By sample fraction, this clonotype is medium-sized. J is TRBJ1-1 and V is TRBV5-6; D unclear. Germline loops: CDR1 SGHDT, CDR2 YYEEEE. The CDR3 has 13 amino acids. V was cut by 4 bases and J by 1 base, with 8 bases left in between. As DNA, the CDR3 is TGTGCCAGCAGCGACGGACCGAACACTGAAGCTTTCTTT. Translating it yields CASSDGPNTEAFF.

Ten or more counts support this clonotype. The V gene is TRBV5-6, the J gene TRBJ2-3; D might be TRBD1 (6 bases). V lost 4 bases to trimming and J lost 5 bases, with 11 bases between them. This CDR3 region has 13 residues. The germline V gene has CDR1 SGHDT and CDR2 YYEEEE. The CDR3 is CASSATGLDTQYF. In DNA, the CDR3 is TGTGCCAGCAGCGCCACAGGGTTAGATACGCAGTATTTT.

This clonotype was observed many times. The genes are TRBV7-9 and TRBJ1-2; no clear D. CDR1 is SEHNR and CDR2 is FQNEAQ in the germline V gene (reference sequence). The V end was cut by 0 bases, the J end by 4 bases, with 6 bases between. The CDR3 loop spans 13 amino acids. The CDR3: CASSLAGFYGYTF. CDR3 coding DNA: TGTGCCAGCAGCTTAGCCGGTTTCTATGGCTACACCTTC.

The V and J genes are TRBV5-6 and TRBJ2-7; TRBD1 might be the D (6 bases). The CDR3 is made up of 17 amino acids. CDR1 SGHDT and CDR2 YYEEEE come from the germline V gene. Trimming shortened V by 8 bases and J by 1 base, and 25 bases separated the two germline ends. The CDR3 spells CARSRRTERSSSYEQYF. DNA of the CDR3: TGTGCCAGAAGTCGTAGGACAGAGAGGAGTTCATCCTACGAGCAGTACTTC.

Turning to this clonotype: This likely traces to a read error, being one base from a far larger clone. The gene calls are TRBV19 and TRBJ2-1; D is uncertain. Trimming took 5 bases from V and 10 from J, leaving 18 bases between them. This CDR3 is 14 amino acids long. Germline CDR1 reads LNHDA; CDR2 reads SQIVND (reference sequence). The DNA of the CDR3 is TGTGCCAGTAGTTCCTCACACAGCTCCTACGAGCAGTTCTTC. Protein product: CASSSSHSSYEQFF. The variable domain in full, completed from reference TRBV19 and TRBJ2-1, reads DGGITQSPKYLFRKEGQNVTLSCEQNLNHDAMYWYRQDPGQGLRLIYYSQIVNDFQKGDIAEGYSVSREKKESFPLTVTSAQKNPTAFYLCASSSSHSSYEQFFGPGTRLTVL.

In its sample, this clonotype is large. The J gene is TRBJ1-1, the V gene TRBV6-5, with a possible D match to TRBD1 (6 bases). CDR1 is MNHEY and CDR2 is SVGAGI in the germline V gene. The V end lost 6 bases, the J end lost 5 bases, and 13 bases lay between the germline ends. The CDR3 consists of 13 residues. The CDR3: CASRISRGTEAFF. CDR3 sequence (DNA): TGTGCCAGCAGAATAAGCAGGGGAACTGAAGCTTTCTTT.

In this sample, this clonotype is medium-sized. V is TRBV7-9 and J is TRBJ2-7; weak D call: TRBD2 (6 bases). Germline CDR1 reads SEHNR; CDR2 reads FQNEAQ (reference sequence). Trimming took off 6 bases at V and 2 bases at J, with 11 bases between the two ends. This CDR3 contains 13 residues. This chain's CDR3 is CASSHGGAYEQYF. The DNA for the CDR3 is TGTGCCAGCAGTCACGGAGGGGCCTACGAGCAGTACTTC.

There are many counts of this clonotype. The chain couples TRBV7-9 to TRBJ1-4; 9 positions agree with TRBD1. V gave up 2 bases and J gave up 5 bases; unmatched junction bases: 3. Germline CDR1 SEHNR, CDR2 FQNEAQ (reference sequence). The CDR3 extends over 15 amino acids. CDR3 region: CASSLPGQGNEKLFF. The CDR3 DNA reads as TGTGCCAGCAGCTTACCCGGACAGGGGAATGAAAAACTGTTTTTT.

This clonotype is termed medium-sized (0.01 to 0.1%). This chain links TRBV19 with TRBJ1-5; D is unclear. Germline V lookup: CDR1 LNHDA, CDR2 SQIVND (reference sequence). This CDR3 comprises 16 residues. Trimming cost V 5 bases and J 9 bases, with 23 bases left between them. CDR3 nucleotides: TGTGCCAGTAGTTCACCTATGATGGGGAAACATCGGCCCCAGCATTTT. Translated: CASSSPMMGKHRPQHF.

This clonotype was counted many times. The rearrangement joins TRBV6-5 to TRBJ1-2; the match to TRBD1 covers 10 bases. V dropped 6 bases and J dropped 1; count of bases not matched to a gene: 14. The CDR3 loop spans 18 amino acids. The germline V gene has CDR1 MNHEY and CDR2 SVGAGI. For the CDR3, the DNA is TGTGCCAGCAGCCAGTCCCCGTCGGGACAGGGGAATAACTATGGCTACACCTTC. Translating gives CASSQSPSGQGNNYGYTF.

CDR3 sequence: CASRETGGNYGYTF. In DNA form, the CDR3 reads TGTGCCAGTAGGGAGACAGGGGGAAACTATGGCTACACCTTC. The rearrangement links TRBV19 to TRBJ1-2; 9 nucleotides agree with TRBD1. With 6 bases clipped from V and 2 bases from J, the junction kept 4 bases outside the gene matches. CDR3 length: 14 residues. Germline V gives CDR1 LNHDA, CDR2 SQIVND (reference sequence).

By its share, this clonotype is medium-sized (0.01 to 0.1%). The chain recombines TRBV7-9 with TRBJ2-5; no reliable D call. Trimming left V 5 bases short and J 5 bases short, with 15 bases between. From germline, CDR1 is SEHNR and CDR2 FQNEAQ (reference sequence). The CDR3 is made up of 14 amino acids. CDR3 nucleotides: TGTGCCAGCAGCGGGTGGGGTAGCTGGGAGACCCAGTACTTC. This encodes CASSGWGSWETQYF.

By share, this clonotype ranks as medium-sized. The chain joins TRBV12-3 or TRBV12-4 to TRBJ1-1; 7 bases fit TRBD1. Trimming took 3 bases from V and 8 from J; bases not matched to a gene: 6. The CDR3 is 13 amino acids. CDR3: CASSFKDRNEAFF. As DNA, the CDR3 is TGTGCCAGCAGTTTTAAGGACAGGAACGAAGCTTTCTTT.

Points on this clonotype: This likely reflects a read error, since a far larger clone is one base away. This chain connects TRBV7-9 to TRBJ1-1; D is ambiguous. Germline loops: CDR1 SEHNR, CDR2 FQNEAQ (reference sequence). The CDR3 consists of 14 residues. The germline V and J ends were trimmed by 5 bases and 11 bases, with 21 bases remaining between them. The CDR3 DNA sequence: TGTGCCAGCAGCCCCCCCGCCCCACGTGGGGAGGCTTTCTTT. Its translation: CASSPPAPRGEAFF.